This T cell receptor (beta chain) was recorded in a study of identical twins. Regarding this clonotype: Its antigen is as yet unknown.

Study-wide results and caveats: Clonotypes of the beta chain that were abundant in cord blood carried fewer insertions (memory repertoires showed none). Models, which agreed with sharing between unrelated individuals, nonetheless underestimated the out-of-frame TCR alpha sharing seen in monozygotic twins.

TCRdb independently ran MiXCR on the 5' RACE reads; one entry per CDR3 protein. The sample consists of approximately 500,000 distinct CDR3 sequences, roughly 15% of them appearing once. With V trimmed by 6 bases and J by 4 bases, 5 bases remained unmatched. The CDR3 consists of 13 residues. The data also belong to a second study, concerning yellow fever vaccine responses in identical twins. That paper adds: Twins' vaccine T cell responses reportedly seemed partly convergent and partly personalized.

The origin of this receptor is a woman aged 18-29 years in good health. The specimen was CD4+ T cells sorted from blood. The V and J genes are TRBV12-3 or TRBV12-4 and TRBJ2-7; 8 bases are shared with TRBD1. CDR3 DNA: TGTGCCAGCAGGCGGACAGGGCGGTACGAGCAGTACTTC. Its translation: CASRRTGRYEQYF.